A selection of T cell receptor beta chains follows, all from one sample in a study of T-cell memory formation after mild COVID-19. TCRdb ran MiXCR on the 5' RACE reads and lists one entry per CDR3 protein. The data show around 250,000 distinct CDR3 sequences, with 16% seen just once and approximately 20% held by the top ten. Material for sequencing was PBMCs or a T cell subset sorted from them (not recorded which). These receptors originate from a man aged 18 to 29 who had mild COVID-19 (a few samples of this study predate the infection). Cell type and time point are not known. Both conserved end residues are part of each CDR3. Each record gives: D gene, V gene, J gene, clone size, CDR3 DNA, CDR3 protein. The D gene is left open where the match is weak. The size of a clone is reported for some rows only, either as once, few or many, or as a class for expanded clones.

D: TRBD1
V: TRBV2
J: TRBJ2-3
size: few
DNA: TGTGCCAGCAGTGAAGCAGGGGGCAAAACGCAGTATTTT
CDR3: CASSEAGGKTQYF

D: -
V: TRBV6-5
J: TRBJ2-3
size: few
DNA: TGTGCCAGCAGAAGGGGGACTAGCACAGATACGCAGTATTTT
CDR3: CASRRGTSTDTQYF

D: -
V: TRBV2
J: TRBJ2-4
size: -
DNA: TGTGCCACCACCATAGGCAAAAACATTCAGTACTTC
CDR3: CATTIGKNIQYF

D: TRBD1
V: TRBV27
J: TRBJ2-3
size: -
DNA: TGTGCCAGCAGTTTATTCGGGACAGGGCCCCCCACAGATACGCAGTATTTT
CDR3: CASSLFGTGPPTDTQYF

D: -
V: TRBV12-3/TRBV12-4
J: TRBJ1-5
size: -
DNA: TGTGCCAGCAGTTTAGGGGACCGCAGCAATCAGCCCCAGCATTTT
CDR3: CASSLGDRSNQPQHF

D: -
V: TRBV5-6
J: TRBJ2-2
size: -
DNA: TGTGCCAGCACCCAGGGTGGGGAGCCGTTTTTT
CDR3: CASTQGGEPFF

D: -
V: TRBV7-9
J: TRBJ2-3
size: -
DNA: TGTGCCAGCAGCTTATCAGGACGGGGCACAGATACGCAGTATTTT
CDR3: CASSLSGRGTDTQYF

D: -
V: TRBV7-2
J: TRBJ2-5
size: few
DNA: TGTGCCAGCAGCGACCGACAGGACCTCGGCCAGTACTTC
CDR3: CASSDRQDLGQYF

D: -
V: TRBV7-9
J: TRBJ2-2
size: -
DNA: TGTGCCCCCAGCCGGTCCGGGGGTGGCACCGGGGAGCTGTTTTTT
CDR3: CAPSRSGGGTGELFF

D: TRBD2
V: TRBV7-3
J: TRBJ2-1
size: -
DNA: TGTGCCAGCAGTTCACTAGCGGGGGGGAGAGATGAGCAGTTCTTC
CDR3: CASSSLAGGRDEQFF

D: TRBD1
V: TRBV7-2
J: TRBJ1-5
size: few
DNA: TGTGCCAGCAGCGTCACAGGGGGCGGGTATAGCAATCAGCCCCAGCATTTT
CDR3: CASSVTGGGYSNQPQHF

D: -
V: TRBV9
J: TRBJ2-3
size: -
DNA: TGTGCCAGCAGCGTAGCAACCCAGGACACAGATACGCAGTATTTT
CDR3: CASSVATQDTDTQYF

D: -
V: TRBV4-3
J: TRBJ1-5
size: -
DNA: TGCGCCAGCAGCCATGGCGGCAATCAGCCCCAGCATTTT
CDR3: CASSHGGNQPQHF

D: -
V: TRBV7-6
J: TRBJ2-3
size: -
DNA: TGTGCCAGCAGCTCCGACAGGACAGACAGAGATACGCAGTATTTT
CDR3: CASSSDRTDRDTQYF

D: -
V: TRBV4-1
J: TRBJ1-6
size: -
DNA: TGCGCCAGCAGCCAAGAGGGCAGGGCGGTTTCACCCCTCCACTTT
CDR3: CASSQEGRAVSPLHF

D: TRBD2
V: TRBV6-2/TRBV6-3
J: TRBJ2-3
size: -
DNA: TGTGCCAGCACCCTACGGCGGACTAGCGTTCCAGATACGCAGTATTTT
CDR3: CASTLRRTSVPDTQYF

D: TRBD2
V: TRBV3-1
J: TRBJ2-2
size: -
DNA: TGTGCCAGCAGCCAAGGGAAGCGGGGTCCCGGGGAGCTGTTTTTT
CDR3: CASSQGKRGPGELFF

D: TRBD2
V: TRBV4-3
J: TRBJ2-3
size: few
DNA: TGCGCCAGCAGCCAAGATTGGGCTAGCGGAGGGGATACGCAGTATTTT
CDR3: CASSQDWASGGDTQYF

D: -
V: TRBV5-1
J: TRBJ2-7
size: few
DNA: TGCGCCAGCAGCCTGGATTACCGGGCCTTCTACGAGCAGTACTTC
CDR3: CASSLDYRAFYEQYF

D: -
V: TRBV7-2
J: TRBJ2-1
size: -
DNA: TGTGCCAGCAGCCCGACAGGTCGCTACAATGAGCAGTTCTTC
CDR3: CASSPTGRYNEQFF

D: TRBD2
V: TRBV20-1
J: TRBJ2-5
size: once
DNA: TGCAGTGCTTCCGGCGCAGCGGGGGTCAAGACCCAGTACTTC
CDR3: CSASGAAGVKTQYF

D: TRBD1
V: TRBV4-1
J: TRBJ2-2
size: -
DNA: TGCGCCAGCAGCCCCGACAGGGGGTACTCCGGGGAGCTGTTTTTT
CDR3: CASSPDRGYSGELFF

D: TRBD1
V: TRBV6-5
J: TRBJ1-6
size: -
DNA: TGTGCCAGCAGTACGGAACAGGGGAACGATTCACCCCTCCACTTT
CDR3: CASSTEQGNDSPLHF

D: -
V: TRBV5-1
J: TRBJ1-1
size: few
DNA: TGCGCCAGCAGCTGTGGACAGAGGGGAACTGAAGCTTTCTTT
CDR3: CASSCGQRGTEAFF

D: -
V: TRBV6-5
J: TRBJ2-2
size: -
DNA: TGTGCCAGCGCCCATACGAACACCGGGGAGCTGTTTTTT
CDR3: CASAHTNTGELFF

D: -
V: TRBV6-5
J: TRBJ2-2
size: -
DNA: TGTGCCAGCAGGGGCGGCGGGGAGCTGTTTTTT
CDR3: CASRGGGELFF

D: -
V: TRBV9
J: TRBJ2-2
size: -
DNA: TGTGCCAGCAGCGTAGTGAACACCCCAGGGGAGCTGTTTTTT
CDR3: CASSVVNTPGELFF

D: -
V: TRBV18
J: TRBJ2-1
size: -
DNA: TGTGCCAGCTCACCTCGGGGGAACGACTACAATGAGCAGTTCTTC
CDR3: CASSPRGNDYNEQFF

D: -
V: TRBV5-5
J: TRBJ2-2
size: -
DNA: TGTGCCAGCAGCCGAAGGAAAAATACGTTCACCGGGGAGCTGTTTTTT
CDR3: CASSRRKNTFTGELFF

D: -
V: TRBV5-1
J: TRBJ2-3
size: few
DNA: TGCGCCAGCAGCTTGGAAGGGGGGTCTAGCACAGATACGCAGTATTTT
CDR3: CASSLEGGSSTDTQYF

D: -
V: TRBV18
J: TRBJ2-6
size: few
DNA: TGTGCCAGCTCACCACCAACAGGGACTGGGGCCAACGTCCTGACTTTC
CDR3: CASSPPTGTGANVLTF

D: TRBD2
V: TRBV29-1
J: TRBJ2-3
size: many
DNA: TGCAGCGTGGGTAGACTAGCGGCGGATACGCAGTATTTT
CDR3: CSVGRLAADTQYF

D: -
V: TRBV4-1
J: TRBJ1-3
size: -
DNA: TGCGCCAGCAGCCATCGAGTTTCAGGAGGGGACTCTGGAAACACCATATATTTT
CDR3: CASSHRVSGGDSGNTIYF

D: TRBD2
V: TRBV20-1
J: TRBJ2-5
size: -
DNA: TGCAGTGCTCGCGGGACTAGCGGGGGGGCCAGGGAGACCCAGTACTTC
CDR3: CSARGTSGGARETQYF

D: -
V: TRBV6-6
J: TRBJ2-5
size: -
DNA: TGTGCCAGCTCAACAGGGTCCGAGACCCAGTACTTC
CDR3: CASSTGSETQYF

D: TRBD1
V: TRBV6-5
J: TRBJ1-2
size: few
DNA: TGTGCCAGCAGGGGACAGGGCGGTTCTTATGGCTACACCTTC
CDR3: CASRGQGGSYGYTF

D: TRBD1
V: TRBV5-1
J: TRBJ1-1
size: -
DNA: TGCGCCAGCAGGTATGGGACAGCCATGAACACTGAAGCTTTCTTT
CDR3: CASRYGTAMNTEAFF

D: TRBD2
V: TRBV10-3
J: TRBJ2-2
size: few
DNA: TGTGCCATCATGGCTAGCGGTGGTTATAGGAACACCGGGGAGCTGTTTTTT
CDR3: CAIMASGGYRNTGELFF

D: -
V: TRBV25-1
J: TRBJ2-3
size: -
DNA: TGTGCCAGCAGTGGAAACTGGAGAACAGATACGCAGTATTTT
CDR3: CASSGNWRTDTQYF

D: -
V: TRBV4-3
J: TRBJ2-1
size: -
DNA: TGCGCCAGCAGCCAAGATCCGGGCCGGAGCGGTGAGCAGTTCTTC
CDR3: CASSQDPGRSGEQFF

D: -
V: TRBV6-1
J: TRBJ1-5
size: -
DNA: TGTGCCAGCAGTGACTACAGAGCTAGTAATCAGCCCCAGCATTTT
CDR3: CASSDYRASNQPQHF

D: -
V: TRBV9
J: TRBJ2-3
size: few
DNA: TGTGCCAGCAGCCCTCCCCAGGGGACTTTCACAGATACGCAGTATTTT
CDR3: CASSPPQGTFTDTQYF

D: -
V: TRBV7-2
J: TRBJ2-1
size: few
DNA: TGTGCCAGCAGCTTACAAAGGATGTTTCAGTTCTTC
CDR3: CASSLQRMFQFF

D: TRBD1
V: TRBV10-3
J: TRBJ2-7
size: few
DNA: TGTGCCATCAGTGAGCTCGCGGGACAGGGAAAGTCCTACGAGCAGTACTTC
CDR3: CAISELAGQGKSYEQYF

D: -
V: TRBV27
J: TRBJ2-7
size: few
DNA: TGTGCCAGCAGTTTACTGGGGGCCCTCTCCTACGAGCAGTACTTC
CDR3: CASSLLGALSYEQYF

D: -
V: TRBV29-1
J: TRBJ2-2
size: -
DNA: TGCAGCGTCTGGTACACCGGGGAGCTGTTTTTT
CDR3: CSVWYTGELFF

D: -
V: TRBV6-2/TRBV6-3
J: TRBJ2-7
size: -
DNA: TGTGCCAGCAGTTACGACAGGCTTAGCTCCTACGAGCAGTACTTC
CDR3: CASSYDRLSSYEQYF

D: -
V: TRBV6-1
J: TRBJ1-1
size: few
DNA: TGTGCCAGCAGTGACCAGAACAGGGATTCGAACACTGAAGCTTTCTTT
CDR3: CASSDQNRDSNTEAFF

D: -
V: TRBV5-1
J: TRBJ2-7
size: -
DNA: TGCGCCAGCAGAATAGAGTGGGGCCCTTCCTACGAGCAGTACTTC
CDR3: CASRIEWGPSYEQYF

D: -
V: TRBV12-3/TRBV12-4
J: TRBJ1-3
size: few
DNA: TGTGCCAGCAGTCGAGGGAGGAGCTCTGGAAACACCATATATTTT
CDR3: CASSRGRSSGNTIYF

D: -
V: TRBV29-1
J: TRBJ2-5
size: -
DNA: TGCAGCGTTGGAGCTTACAGGAGTCAAGAGACCCAGTACTTC
CDR3: CSVGAYRSQETQYF

D: TRBD2
V: TRBV28
J: TRBJ2-1
size: -
DNA: TGTGCCAGCAGTGCAATGGGGCGCGGGGGGGCCAATGAGCAGTTCTTC
CDR3: CASSAMGRGGANEQFF

D: TRBD1
V: TRBV5-6
J: TRBJ1-2
size: many
DNA: TGTGCCAGCAGAGAGGGGGCAGGCTACACCTTC
CDR3: CASREGAGYTF

D: -
V: TRBV4-1
J: TRBJ2-1
size: few
DNA: TGCGCCAGCAGCCAAGGAAAGGTTGAGCAGTTCTTC
CDR3: CASSQGKVEQFF

D: -
V: TRBV5-1
J: TRBJ1-4
size: -
DNA: TGCGCCAGCACCTTGGGGGGCGGCAATGAAAAACTGTTTTTT
CDR3: CASTLGGGNEKLFF